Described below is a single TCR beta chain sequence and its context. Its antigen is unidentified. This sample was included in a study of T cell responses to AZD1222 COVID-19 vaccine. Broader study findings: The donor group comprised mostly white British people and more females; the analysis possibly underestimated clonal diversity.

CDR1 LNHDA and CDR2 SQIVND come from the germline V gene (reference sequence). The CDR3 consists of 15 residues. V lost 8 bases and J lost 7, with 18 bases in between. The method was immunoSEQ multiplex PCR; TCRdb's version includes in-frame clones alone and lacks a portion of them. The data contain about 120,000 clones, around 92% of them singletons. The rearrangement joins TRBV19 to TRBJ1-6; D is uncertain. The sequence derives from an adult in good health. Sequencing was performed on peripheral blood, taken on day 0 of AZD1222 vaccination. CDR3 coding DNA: TGTGCCAGTCGCCCGAATTTTTTGGGGAATTCACCCCTCCACTTT. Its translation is CASRPNFLGNSPLHF.